This T cell receptor (beta chain) was retrieved from a study of control samples from healthy donors and cancer patients. Method: immunoSEQ multiplex PCR; TCRdb's copy keeps in-frame clones and lacks some. The table lists roughly 100,000 clones, roughly 89% of them singletons. The CDR3 sequence is 14 residues long. CDR1 is GTSNPN and CDR2 is SVGIG in the germline V gene (reference sequence). The V and J ends lost 0 bases and 5 bases respectively, with 12 bases between them. This chain joins TRBV30 and TRBJ2-3; tentative D call: TRBD2 (5 bases). This receptor was taken from a human donor in good health. The donor label of this sample is uncertain. Sequenced sample: blood. Written as DNA, the CDR3 is TGTGCCTGGAGTGTTGGAGGTTGGGGAGATACGCAGTATTTT. Its translation: CAWSVGGWGDTQYF. The full variable domain, rest sourced from reference TRBV30 and TRBJ2-3, is SQTIHQWPATLVQPVGSPLSLECTVEGTSNPNLYWYRQAAGRGLQLLFYSVGIGQISSEVPQNLSASRPQDRQFILSSKKLLLSDSGFYLCAWSVGGWGDTQYFGPGTRLTVL.